Listed below are T cell receptor beta chains from one sample, sequenced in a study of cytomegalovirus exposure and HLA in healthy donors. Clones were sequenced by immunoSEQ multiplex PCR, and TCRdb holds only the in-frame ones, with some missing. The table records 150,000 to 200,000 clones, roughly 80% of them present only once. Material: PBMCs. The source is a woman aged 18-30 years in good health and CMV-seropositive. Both conserved end residues are part of each CDR3. A D gene is named only where the DNA matches it firmly. Not all rows give a size; the values are once, few, many and, for expanded clones, a class.

.,TRBV5-8,.,TRBJ2-7,TGTGCCAGCAGCTTGAGCGACTACGAGCAGTACTTC,CASSLSDYEQYF
.,TRBV9,few,TRBJ2-1,TGTGCCAGCAGCGTGAGCACCTCTCATGAGCAGTTCTTC,CASSVSTSHEQFF
.,TRBV14,.,TRBJ2-7,TGTGCCAGCAGCCAAGTCGCAGGATCCTACGAGCAGTACTTC,CASSQVAGSYEQYF
.,TRBV7-2,.,TRBJ2-7,TGTGCCAGCAGCTTCGACAGTCCCTACGAGCAGTACTTC,CASSFDSPYEQYF
.,TRBV6-5,.,TRBJ1-2,TGTGCCAGCAGTTACTCCATGGGGGGGCCGGGTGGCTACACCTTC,CASSYSMGGPGGYTF
.,TRBV7-9,.,TRBJ1-5,TGTGCCAGCAGCTTAGCGGGGGGGGCCCAGCATTTT,CASSLAGGAQHF
.,TRBV5-1,.,TRBJ2-6,TGCGCCAGCAGAATTATAGGCGGCTCTGGGGCCAACGTCCTGACTTTC,CASRIIGGSGANVLTF
TRBD2,TRBV10-3,.,TRBJ2-3,TGTGCCATCACCGCGGGGGACCGTACAGATACGCAGTATTTT,CAITAGDRTDTQYF
.,TRBV4-1,.,TRBJ1-2,TGCGCCAGCAGCCCCACCCTTGGAGGGGACGGCTACACCTTC,CASSPTLGGDGYTF
.,TRBV6-1,few,TRBJ1-1,TGTGCCAGCAGGCAACGGGGGAACACTGAAGCTTTCTTT,CASRQRGNTEAFF
.,TRBV19,.,TRBJ2-1,TGTGCCAGCGTGGGGGGAACCTCCTACAATGAGCAGTTCTTC,CASVGGTSYNEQFF
TRBD2,TRBV19,.,TRBJ2-5,TGTGCCAGTAAACCAATGATGGGGACTAGCGCAGAGACCCAGTACTTC,CASKPMMGTSAETQYF
.,TRBV2,few,TRBJ2-6,TGTGCCAGCAGTGATGAGGGGGGGCCCGGGGCCAACGTCCTGACTTTC,CASSDEGGPGANVLTF
.,TRBV2,once,TRBJ2-5,TGTGCCAGCAGTACCCGGCAGGGGGGACAAGAGACCCAGTACTTC,CASSTRQGGQETQYF
TRBD1,TRBV2,few,TRBJ2-7,TGTGCCAGCGCCTGGGACAGCCAAGAGCAGTACTTC,CASAWDSQEQYF
TRBD2,TRBV10-3,.,TRBJ2-5,TGTGCCATCAGTGACCCGGGGGGAGAGACCCAGTACTTC,CAISDPGGETQYF
.,TRBV28,.,TRBJ1-2,TGTGCCAGCAGTTTTGGGCAGCTATATGGCTACACCTTC,CASSFGQLYGYTF
.,TRBV5-6,.,TRBJ1-2,TGTGCCAGCAGCCCACGACAGGCTCACCCCTATGGCTACACCTTC,CASSPRQAHPYGYTF
TRBD2,TRBV5-4,once,TRBJ2-3,TGTGCCAGCAGCTTGGCCCCTAGCGGGGGTCTAGATACGCAGTATTTT,CASSLAPSGGLDTQYF
TRBD1,TRBV11-2,.,TRBJ1-4,TGTGCCAGCAGCTTAGGCCGAGGGGGCTCAACTAATGAAAAACTGTTTTTT,CASSLGRGGSTNEKLFF
TRBD2,TRBV11-2,.,TRBJ2-1,TGTGCCAGCAGCCCCTGGGGGGGGGTGTACAATGAGCAGTTCTTC,CASSPWGGVYNEQFF
TRBD1,TRBV6-1,few,TRBJ2-6,TGTGCCAGCAGTGAACAGGGGGCTGGGGCCAACGTCCTGACTTTC,CASSEQGAGANVLTF
.,TRBV7-9,.,TRBJ1-4,TGTGCCAGCAGCGAAAAACAGGAAAATGAAAAACTGTTTTTT,CASSEKQENEKLFF
.,TRBV7-9,.,TRBJ2-2,TGTGCCAGCAGCTCCCCCGGGACACGGGATACCGGGGAGCTGTTTTTT,CASSSPGTRDTGELFF
TRBD1,TRBV7-3,.,TRBJ1-2,TGTGCCAGCAGATCAACAGGGGCCTATGGCTACACCTTC,CASRSTGAYGYTF
TRBD1,TRBV6-5,.,TRBJ1-2,TGTGCCAGCAGTCCATCCCGACAGGGACGCCGGGGCTACACCTTC,CASSPSRQGRRGYTF
TRBD1,TRBV6-5,.,TRBJ2-7,TGTGCCAGCAGTTACTCGAGAGACAGGGCTTACGAGCAGTACTTC,CASSYSRDRAYEQYF
.,TRBV9,once,TRBJ2-3,TGTGCCAGCAGCGGAGACGGTAGGCGGGATACGCAGTATTTT,CASSGDGRRDTQYF
.,TRBV7-8,once,TRBJ1-2,TGTGCCAGCAGCCCCCTTCTAGGGGGATCAGGGGTGAGCTACACCTTC,CASSPLLGGSGVSYTF
.,TRBV2,once,TRBJ2-1,TGTGCCAGCAATCAGAATGAGCAGTTCTTC,CASNQNEQFF
.,TRBV14,.,TRBJ1-1,TGTGCCAGCAGCCAAGATGGGGGGGCTTTCTTT,CASSQDGGAFF
.,TRBV6-5,.,TRBJ1-2,TGTGCCAGCAGTCTTACACTAGCCAGGGCTGGCTACACCTTC,CASSLTLARAGYTF
.,TRBV6-7,.,TRBJ2-7,TGTGCCAGCAGTAACCGGGACAACTCCTACGAGCAGTACTTC,CASSNRDNSYEQYF
TRBD2,TRBV27,.,TRBJ2-5,TGTGCCAGCAGCGGAGGGCGGGGGGGGATAGAGACCCAGTACTTC,CASSGGRGGIETQYF
TRBD1,TRBV19,few,TRBJ1-1,TGTGCCAGTAGATGGGACAGAGAAACTGAAGCTTTCTTT,CASRWDRETEAFF
.,TRBV6-5,.,TRBJ1-2,TGTGCCAGCAGTGTCCCCGATGGCTACACCTTC,CASSVPDGYTF
TRBD1,TRBV27,.,TRBJ2-2,TGTGCCAGCAGTTCCGGGACAGGAGGTTTCACCGGGGAGCTGTTTTTT,CASSSGTGGFTGELFF
TRBD2,TRBV5-6,.,TRBJ2-7,TGTGCCAGCAGCTCCCTGGGGCAAGCGGGGGGCCCAACCTCCTACGAGCAGTACTTC,CASSSLGQAGGPTSYEQYF
.,TRBV29-1,.,TRBJ1-1,TGCAGCGTTCTCGGAGGCGGGGGCGAGACTGAAGCTTTCTTT,CSVLGGGGETEAFF
TRBD1,TRBV2,.,TRBJ2-5,TGTGCCAGCAGCTCGAACCGGGACAGGGACACTAGGTACCAAGAGACCCAGTACTTC,CASSSNRDRDTRYQETQYF
TRBD2,TRBV2,.,TRBJ2-7,TGTGCCAGCAGAGAATATACTAGCGGGGCGGACGAGCAGTACTTC,CASREYTSGADEQYF
TRBD2,TRBV4-3,.,TRBJ2-7,TGCGCCAGCAGCCAAGAGGCGGGGGGGTCCTACGAGCAGTACTTC,CASSQEAGGSYEQYF
.,TRBV18,.,TRBJ2-7,TGTGCCAGCTCACCAACGACAGGAGAGTACGAGCAGTACTTC,CASSPTTGEYEQYF
.,TRBV7-9,.,TRBJ2-7,TGTGCCAGCAGCTTAGGTAGTGGGCAGTACTTC,CASSLGSGQYF
TRBD2,TRBV27,once,TRBJ2-1,TGTGCCAGCAGTTTGATAGCGGGGGGCTACAATGAGCAGTTCTTC,CASSLIAGGYNEQFF
.,TRBV4-2,.,TRBJ2-2,TGTGCCAGCAGCCAAAATTTAAACACCGGGGAGCTGTTTTTT,CASSQNLNTGELFF
.,TRBV4-1,.,TRBJ2-1,TGCGCCAGCAGCGGGCGCTCCTACAATGAGCAGTTCTTC,CASSGRSYNEQFF
TRBD1,TRBV7-3,.,TRBJ2-5,TGTGCCAGCAGTCTTCACAGGGGAGAGACCCAGTACTTC,CASSLHRGETQYF
TRBD1,TRBV2,.,TRBJ2-2,TGTGCCAGCAAACAGGGGGCCTTAACCGGGGAGCTGTTTTTT,CASKQGALTGELFF
.,TRBV7-8,.,TRBJ2-4,TGTGCCAGCAGCTTAGCATCGTCTCGGGGGGCGTTAAGAAACATTCAGTACTTC,CASSLASSRGALRNIQYF
.,TRBV4-1,.,TRBJ2-3,TGCGCCAATTCACCGGGGACAGATACGCAGTATTTT,CANSPGTDTQYF
TRBD1,TRBV5-3,.,TRBJ1-5,TGTGCCAGAAGCTGTAAACCGGGACAGTTGGGGGAATATAGCAATCAGCCCCAGCATTTT,CARSCKPGQLGEYSNQPQHF
TRBD1,TRBV6-4,.,TRBJ1-5,TGTGCCAGCAGTGACTCGAGTGTGACAGGGTTAGTTTATGGCAATCAGCCCCAGCATTTT,CASSDSSVTGLVYGNQPQHF